A selection of T cell receptor beta chains follows, all from one sample in a study of T cell repertoires in cytomegalovirus infection. A single record per CDR3 protein comes from TCRdb applying MiXCR to the reads. The sample has roughly 280,000 distinct CDR3 sequences; approximately 9.2% are singletons. Source material: PBMCs. The receptors were sampled from a human donor in good health (CMV status not recorded). Some clones in this sample may be carry-over from other donors' samples. Each CDR3 is given without its conserved first and last residue. The order of the fields is J gene, V gene, CDR3 protein.

TRBJ1-1 TRBV6-1 ASSPARFRTEAF
TRBJ1-6 TRBV28 ASGPSPLH
TRBJ1-2 TRBV29-1 SVAPGTGELGYT
TRBJ2-5 TRBV5-1 ASSFQAGGPVEETQY
TRBJ2-3 TRBV28 ASSLERGTQY
TRBJ2-2 TRBV12-3/TRBV12-4 ASSFRGSGELF
TRBJ2-4 TRBV20-1 SAGRGDIQY
TRBJ2-3 TRBV7-2 ASSFDGARGTDTQY
TRBJ1-5 TRBV19 ASRDGGSRPQH
TRBJ1-5 TRBV7-2 ASSSWGASNQPQH
TRBJ1-2 TRBV7-2 ASSPLRASGLGYT
TRBJ1-5 TRBV12-3/TRBV12-4 ASSWTGANQPQH
TRBJ2-1 TRBV7-9 ASSLAARVDNEQF
TRBJ2-5 TRBV28 ASRQLPGTSGGPQETQY
TRBJ2-2 TRBV7-2 ASSTTLAGFGNTGELF
TRBJ2-1 TRBV4-3 ASSQNILAGELNEQF
TRBJ1-1 TRBV4-3 ASSRNLQGRAF
TRBJ1-3 TRBV19 ASSNTRQHGNTIY
TRBJ1-3 TRBV25-1 ASSEYRGSGNTIY
TRBJ1-1 TRBV2 ASLPEQAANTEAF
TRBJ2-7 TRBV7-2 ASTLRALGTYEQY
TRBJ2-3 TRBV19 ASSILRQGLAGGPIHTDTQY
TRBJ2-7 TRBV20-1 SAYNPSSYEQY
TRBJ1-1 TRBV12-3/TRBV12-4 ASSTAPNTEAF
TRBJ1-1 TRBV7-2 ASSKPGQNTEAF
TRBJ1-5 TRBV24-1 ATSEGQGAGQPQH
TRBJ1-1 TRBV5-4 ASSPERTGNTEAF
TRBJ2-1 TRBV7-2 ASSLAKGEVRQF
TRBJ2-2 TRBV28 ASSFQGNGELF